The 7 T cell receptor beta chains listed next were all sequenced from one sample in a study of cytomegalovirus exposure and HLA in healthy donors. 13 Jbeta primers and 60 Vbeta primers were used for the PCR. Sequencing used immunoSEQ multiplex PCR; TCRdb keeps in-frame clones, though not all of them. The sample lists fewer than 200,000 clones; 76% were seen once. Sequenced input: PBMCs. The source of these receptors is a female donor in good health and CMV-seronegative.

J is TRBJ2-2 and V is TRBV27; 10 bases match TRBD1. CDR1 and CDR2 from the germline V gene are MNHEY and SMNVEV (reference sequence). This CDR3 spans 15 amino acids. Trimming took 6 bases from V and 6 from J; bases not matched to a gene: 7. The CDR3 nucleotides read TGTGCCAGCAGACCGGGACAGGGGAGCCCCGGGGAGCTGTTTTTT. It translates to CASRPGQGSPGELFF.

This chain connects TRBV7-9 to TRBJ1-1; the D gene is possibly TRBD1 (6 bases). The CDR3 is 15 amino acids. Per germline, CDR1 SEHNR and CDR2 FQNEAQ (reference sequence). The V gene lost 5 bases and the J gene lost 1 base, with 14 bases spanning the gap. As DNA, the CDR3 is TGTGCCAGCAGCCACGAGACAGGACGGAACACTGAAGCTTTCTTT. This encodes CASSHETGRNTEAFF.

J is TRBJ2-4 and V is TRBV18, with 11 positions matching TRBD2. Trimming took 6 bases from V and 6 from J; bases not matched to a gene: 4. Germline loops: CDR1 KGHSH, CDR2 LQKENI. This CDR3 has 14 residues. The CDR3 reads CASSSSGGRNIQYF. The DNA for the CDR3 is TGTGCCAGCTCGTCTAGCGGGGGGAGAAACATTCAGTACTTC. Full variable domain (missing parts from reference TRBV18 and TRBJ2-4): NAGVMQNPRHLVRRRGQEARLRCSPMKGHSHVYWYRQLPEEGLKFMVYLQKENIIDESGMPKERFSAEFPKEGPSILRIQQVVRGDSAAYFCASSSSGGRNIQYFGAGTRLSVL.

The V call is TRBV10-3, the J call TRBJ1-6; D is unresolved. CDR1 and CDR2 (germline): ENHRY, SYGVKD. V was pared by 7 bases and J by 6 bases, with 10 bases between. CDR3 length: 13 amino acids. CDR3 bases: TGTGCCATCACCTCCGGGGTTAATTCACCCCTCCACTTT. Protein product: CAITSGVNSPLHF.

CDR3 in DNA: TGTGCCAGTAGTTCACAGGGGATTACCTATGGCTACACCTTC. This encodes CASSSQGITYGYTF. The gene calls are TRBV19 and TRBJ1-2; 7 bases match TRBD1. V trimming: 5 bases; J trimming: 4 bases; junction bases outside the gene matches: 7. Per germline, CDR1 LNHDA and CDR2 SQIVND (reference sequence). This CDR3 contains 14 residues.

The chain combines TRBV19 with TRBJ1-2; possibly TRBD1 for D (6 bases). CDR1 LNHDA and CDR2 SQIVND come from the germline V gene (reference sequence). This CDR3 has 15 amino acids. Trimming removed 6 bases at V and 0 bases at J, with 14 bases between. CDR3 nucleotide sequence: TGTGCCAGTAGCGGGGGGGCAGAGGCTAACTATGGCTACACCTTC. Translating it yields CASSGGAEANYGYTF. Drawing the rest from reference TRBV19 and TRBJ1-2, the complete variable domain is DGGITQSPKYLFRKEGQNVTLSCEQNLNHDAMYWYRQDPGQGLRLIYYSQIVNDFQKGDIAEGYSVSREKKESFPLTVTSAQKNPTAFYLCASSGGAEANYGYTFGSGTRLTVV.

The rearrangement joins TRBV6-5 to TRBJ1-2, with 10 bases aligning to TRBD1. With 6 bases clipped from V and 6 bases from J, the junction kept 4 bases outside the gene matches. The germline CDR1 and CDR2 sequences are MNHEY and SVGAGI. The CDR3 is 13 amino acids. CDR3 amino acids: CASRLGTGDGYTF. DNA for the CDR3: TGTGCCAGCAGGCTCGGGACAGGGGATGGCTACACCTTC.